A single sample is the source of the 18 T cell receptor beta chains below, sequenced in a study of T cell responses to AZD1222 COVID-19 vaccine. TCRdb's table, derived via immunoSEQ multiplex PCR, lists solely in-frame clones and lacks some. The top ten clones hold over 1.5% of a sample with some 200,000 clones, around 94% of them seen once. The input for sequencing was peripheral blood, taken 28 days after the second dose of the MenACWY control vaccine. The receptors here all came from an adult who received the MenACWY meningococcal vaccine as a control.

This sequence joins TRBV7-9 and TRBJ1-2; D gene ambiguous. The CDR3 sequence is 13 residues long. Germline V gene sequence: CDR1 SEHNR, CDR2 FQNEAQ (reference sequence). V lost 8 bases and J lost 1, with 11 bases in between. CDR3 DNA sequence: TGTGCCAGCGACGGACCGCGTAACTATGGCTACACCTTC. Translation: CASDGPRNYGYTF.

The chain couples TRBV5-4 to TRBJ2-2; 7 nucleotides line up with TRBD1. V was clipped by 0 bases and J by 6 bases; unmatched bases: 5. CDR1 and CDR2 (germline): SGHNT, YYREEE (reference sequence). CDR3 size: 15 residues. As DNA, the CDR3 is TGTGCCAGCAGCTTGGAGGGGGCAGGCCCCGGGGAGCTGTTTTTT. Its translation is CASSLEGAGPGELFF.

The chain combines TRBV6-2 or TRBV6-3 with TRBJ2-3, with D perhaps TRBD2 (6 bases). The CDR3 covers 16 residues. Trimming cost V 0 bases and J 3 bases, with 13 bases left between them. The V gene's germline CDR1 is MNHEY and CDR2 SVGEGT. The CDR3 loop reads CASSYSRLGRTDTQYF. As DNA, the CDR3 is TGTGCCAGCAGTTACTCAAGACTGGGGAGGACAGATACGCAGTATTTT.

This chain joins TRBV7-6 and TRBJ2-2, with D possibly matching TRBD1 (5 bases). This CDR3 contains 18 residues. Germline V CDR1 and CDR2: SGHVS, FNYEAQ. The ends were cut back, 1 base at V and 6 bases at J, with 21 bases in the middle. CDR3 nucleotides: TGTGCCAGCAGCTTAGTGGGCAGGGATAATGGATTTTCCGGGGAGCTGTTTTTT. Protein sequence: CASSLVGRDNGFSGELFF.

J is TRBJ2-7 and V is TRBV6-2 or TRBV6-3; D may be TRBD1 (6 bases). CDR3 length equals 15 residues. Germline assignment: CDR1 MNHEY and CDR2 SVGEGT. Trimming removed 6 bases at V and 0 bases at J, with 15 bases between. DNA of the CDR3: TGTGCCAGCAGCTCTCCAGGGGCGAGCTCCTACGAGCAGTACTTC. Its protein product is CASSSPGASSYEQYF.

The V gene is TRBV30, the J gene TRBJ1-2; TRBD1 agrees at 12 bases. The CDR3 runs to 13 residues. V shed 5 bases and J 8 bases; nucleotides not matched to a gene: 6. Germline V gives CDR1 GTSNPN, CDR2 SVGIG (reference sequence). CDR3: CAWGTGGARGYTF. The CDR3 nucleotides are TGTGCCTGGGGGACAGGGGGCGCGAGGGGCTACACCTTC. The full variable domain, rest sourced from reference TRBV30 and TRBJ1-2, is SQTIHQWPATLVQPVGSPLSLECTVEGTSNPNLYWYRQAAGRGLQLLFYSVGIGQISSEVPQNLSASRPQDRQFILSSKKLLLSDSGFYLCAWGTGGARGYTFGSGTRLTVV.

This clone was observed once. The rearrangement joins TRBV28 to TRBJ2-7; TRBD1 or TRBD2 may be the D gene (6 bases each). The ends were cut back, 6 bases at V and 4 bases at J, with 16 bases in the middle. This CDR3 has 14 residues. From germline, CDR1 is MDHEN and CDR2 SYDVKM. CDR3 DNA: TGTGCCAGCAGGCCCCAGGGGACTCAATACGAGCAGTACTTC. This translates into CASRPQGTQYEQYF.

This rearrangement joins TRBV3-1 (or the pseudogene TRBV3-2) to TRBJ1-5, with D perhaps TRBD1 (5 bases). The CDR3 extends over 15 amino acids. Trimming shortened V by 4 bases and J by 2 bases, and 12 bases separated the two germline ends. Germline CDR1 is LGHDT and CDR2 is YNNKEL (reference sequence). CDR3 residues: CASSPTLGGNQPQHF. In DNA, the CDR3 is TGTGCCAGCAGCCCGACGCTGGGGGGCAATCAGCCCCAGCATTTT.

The chain's CDR3 is CASSSLNEQFF. CDR3 nucleotides: TGTGCCAGTAGTAGTCTGAATGAGCAGTTCTTC. This chain uses TRBV19 with TRBJ2-1, with no clear D. Germline V gene data show CDR1 as LNHDA and CDR2 as SQIVND (reference sequence). Deletions cut 4 bases from V and 7 bases from J, with 5 bases between. The CDR3 extends over 11 amino acids. The variable domain in full, with the rest retrieved from reference TRBV19 and TRBJ2-1, is DGGITQSPKYLFRKEGQNVTLSCEQNLNHDAMYWYRQDPGQGLRLIYYSQIVNDFQKGDIAEGYSVSREKKESFPLTVTSAQKNPTAFYLCASSSLNEQFFGPGTRLTVL.

CDR3 DNA: TGTGCCTGGAGTCAGCTTGCGAACACTGAAGCTTTCTTT. As protein: CAWSQLANTEAFF. The V and J genes are TRBV30 and TRBJ1-1, with no clear D. The CDR3 runs 13 residues. Germline CDR1 GTSNPN, CDR2 SVGIG (reference sequence). The V gene lost 2 bases and the J gene lost 1 base, with 8 bases spanning the gap.

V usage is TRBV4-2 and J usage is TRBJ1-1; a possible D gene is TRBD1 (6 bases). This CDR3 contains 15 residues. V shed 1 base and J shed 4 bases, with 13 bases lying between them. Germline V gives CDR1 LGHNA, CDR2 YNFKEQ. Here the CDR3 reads CASSQAQGHGTEAFF. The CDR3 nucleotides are TGTGCCAGCAGCCAAGCCCAGGGGCATGGCACTGAAGCTTTCTTT.

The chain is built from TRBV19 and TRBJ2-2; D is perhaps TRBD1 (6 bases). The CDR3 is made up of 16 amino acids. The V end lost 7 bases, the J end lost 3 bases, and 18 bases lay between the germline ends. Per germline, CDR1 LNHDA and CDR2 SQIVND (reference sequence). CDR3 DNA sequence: TGTGCCAGTAACACCCCGGACAAGGGGGACACCGGGGAGCTGTTTTTT. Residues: CASNTPDKGDTGELFF.

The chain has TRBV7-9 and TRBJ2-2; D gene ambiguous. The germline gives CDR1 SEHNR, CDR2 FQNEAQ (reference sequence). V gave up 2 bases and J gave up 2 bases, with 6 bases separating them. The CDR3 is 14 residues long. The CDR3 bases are TGTGCCAGCAGCTTACGACAAAACACCGGGGAGCTGTTTTTT. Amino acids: CASSLRQNTGELFF.

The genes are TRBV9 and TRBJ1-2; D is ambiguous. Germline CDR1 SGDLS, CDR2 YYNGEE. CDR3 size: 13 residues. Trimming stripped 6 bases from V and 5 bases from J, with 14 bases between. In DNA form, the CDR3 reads TGTGCCAGCACCCGGACGCAAGATTATGGCTACACCTTC. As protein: CASTRTQDYGYTF.

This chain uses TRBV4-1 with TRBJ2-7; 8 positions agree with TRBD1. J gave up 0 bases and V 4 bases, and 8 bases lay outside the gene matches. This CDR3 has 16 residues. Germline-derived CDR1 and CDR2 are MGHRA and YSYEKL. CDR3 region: CASSRGTGTPSYEQYF. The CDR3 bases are TGCGCCAGCAGCCGAGGGACAGGAACACCCTCCTACGAGCAGTACTTC.

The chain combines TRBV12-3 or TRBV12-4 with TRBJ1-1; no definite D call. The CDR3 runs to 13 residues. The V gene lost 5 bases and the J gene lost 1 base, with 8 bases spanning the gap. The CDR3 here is CASSRTANTEAFF. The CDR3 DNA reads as TGTGCCAGCAGTCGGACGGCGAACACTGAAGCTTTCTTT.

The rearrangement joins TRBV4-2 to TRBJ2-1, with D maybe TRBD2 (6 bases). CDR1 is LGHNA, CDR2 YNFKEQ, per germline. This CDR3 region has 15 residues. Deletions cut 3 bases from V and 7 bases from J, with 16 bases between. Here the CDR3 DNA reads TGTGCCAGCAGCCAGGACCCGACTAGTCAAAATGAGCAGTTCTTC. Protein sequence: CASSQDPTSQNEQFF.

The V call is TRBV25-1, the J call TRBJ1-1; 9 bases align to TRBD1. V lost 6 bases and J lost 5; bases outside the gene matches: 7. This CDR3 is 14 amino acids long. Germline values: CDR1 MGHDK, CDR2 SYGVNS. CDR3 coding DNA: TGTGCCAGCAGAGCCCCCGGGACAGGGACTGAAGCTTTCTTT. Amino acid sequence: CASRAPGTGTEAFF.